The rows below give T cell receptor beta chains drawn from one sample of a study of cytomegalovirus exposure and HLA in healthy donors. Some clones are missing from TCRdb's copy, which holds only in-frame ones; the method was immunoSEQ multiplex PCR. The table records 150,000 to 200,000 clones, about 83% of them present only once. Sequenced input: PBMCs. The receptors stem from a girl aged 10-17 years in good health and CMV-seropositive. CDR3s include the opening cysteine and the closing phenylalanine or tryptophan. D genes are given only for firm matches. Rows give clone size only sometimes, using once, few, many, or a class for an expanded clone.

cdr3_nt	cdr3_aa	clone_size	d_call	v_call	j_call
TGTGCCAGCAGCCATGCGGGACAGGGTAATACCGGGGAGCTGTTTTTT	CASSHAGQGNTGELFF	.	TRBD1	TRBV4-2	TRBJ2-2
TGTGCCAGCACCGAAAGACTAGCGGCCACAGATACGCAGTATTTT	CASTERLAATDTQYF	once	TRBD2	TRBV2	TRBJ2-3
TGTGCCAGCAGCTCTACAGGGAACGAGCAGTACTTC	CASSSTGNEQYF	few	.	TRBV5-6	TRBJ2-7
TGCGCCCCCGGGAGGTGGCGCTATGGCTACACCTTC	CAPGRWRYGYTF	.	.	TRBV5-1	TRBJ1-2
TGTTCCAGCAGCCAGGAAAATCAGCCCCAGCATTTT	CSSSQENQPQHF	few	.	TRBV7-9	TRBJ1-5
TGTGCCAGCAGCCCTCAAGGGGACAGGGCATCTACGGGGCAGTACTTC	CASSPQGDRASTGQYF	.	TRBD1	TRBV9	TRBJ2-7
TGTGCCAGCGTACGACAGGGGGCGATTGGAAACACCATATATTTT	CASVRQGAIGNTIYF	.	TRBD1	TRBV18	TRBJ1-3
TGTGCTAGTGGACTGGGACAGGGGTTGTTAATCTATGGCTACACCTTC	CASGLGQGLLIYGYTF	.	TRBD1	TRBV12-5	TRBJ1-2
TGTGCCACCAGCAGACAGGGTTACGAGCAGTACTTC	CATSRQGYEQYF	.	.	TRBV15	TRBJ2-7
TGTGCCAGCAGCGTAGCAGGAGACAGGTTTCTCGAGCAGTACTTC	CASSVAGDRFLEQYF	once	.	TRBV9	TRBJ2-7